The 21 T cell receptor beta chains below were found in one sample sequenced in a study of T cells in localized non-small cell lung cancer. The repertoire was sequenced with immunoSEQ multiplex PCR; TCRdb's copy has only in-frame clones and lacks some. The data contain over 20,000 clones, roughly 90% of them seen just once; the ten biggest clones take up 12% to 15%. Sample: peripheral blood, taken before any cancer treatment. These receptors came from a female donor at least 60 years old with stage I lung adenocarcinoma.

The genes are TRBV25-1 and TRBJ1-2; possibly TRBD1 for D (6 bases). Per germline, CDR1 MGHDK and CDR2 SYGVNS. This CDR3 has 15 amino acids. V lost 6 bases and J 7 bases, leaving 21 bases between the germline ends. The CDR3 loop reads CASREGGGITGGYTF. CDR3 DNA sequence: TGTGCCAGCAGGGAGGGGGGTGGTATCACCGGTGGCTACACCTTC.

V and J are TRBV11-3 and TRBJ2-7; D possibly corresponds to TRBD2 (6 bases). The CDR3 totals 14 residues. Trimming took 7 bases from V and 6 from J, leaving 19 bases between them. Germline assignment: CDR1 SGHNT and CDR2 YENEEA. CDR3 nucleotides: TGTGCCAGCAACCCTGGGACTGGTAGCGCCGAGCAGTACTTC. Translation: CASNPGTGSAEQYF.

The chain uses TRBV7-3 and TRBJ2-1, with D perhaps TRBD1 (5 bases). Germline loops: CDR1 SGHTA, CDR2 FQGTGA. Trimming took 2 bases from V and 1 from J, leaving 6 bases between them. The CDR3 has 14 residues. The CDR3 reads CASSLQGSYNEQFF. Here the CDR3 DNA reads TGTGCCAGCAGCTTACAGGGATCCTACAATGAGCAGTTCTTC.

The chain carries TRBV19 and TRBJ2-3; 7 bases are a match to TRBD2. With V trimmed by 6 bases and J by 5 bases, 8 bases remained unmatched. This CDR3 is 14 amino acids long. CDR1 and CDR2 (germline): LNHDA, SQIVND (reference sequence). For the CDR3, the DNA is TGTGCCAGTAGCCAGCGGGGCCCGGAAGATACGCAGTATTTT. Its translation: CASSQRGPEDTQYF.

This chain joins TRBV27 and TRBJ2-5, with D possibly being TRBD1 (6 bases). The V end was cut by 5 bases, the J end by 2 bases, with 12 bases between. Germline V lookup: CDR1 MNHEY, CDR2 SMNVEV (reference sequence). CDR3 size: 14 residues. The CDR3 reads CASSPTGLQETQYF. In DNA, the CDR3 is TGTGCCAGCAGTCCTACAGGGTTACAAGAGACCCAGTACTTC.

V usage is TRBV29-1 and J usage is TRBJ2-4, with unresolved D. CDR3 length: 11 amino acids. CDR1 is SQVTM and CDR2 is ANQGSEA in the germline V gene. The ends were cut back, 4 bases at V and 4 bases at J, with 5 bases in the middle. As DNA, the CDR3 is TGCAGCGTTGGCATTAAAAACATTCAGTACTTC. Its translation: CSVGIKNIQYF.

CDR3 residues: CASSRGQGASYEQYF. The DNA of the CDR3 is TGTGCCAGCAGCCGGGGACAGGGGGCCTCCTACGAGCAGTACTTC. V and J are TRBV5-4 and TRBJ2-7; 12 bases are shared with TRBD1. The CDR3 extends over 15 amino acids. The V gene's germline CDR1 is SGHNT and CDR2 YYREEE (reference sequence). The V and J ends lost 4 bases and 0 bases, in that order; junction bases with no gene match: 2.

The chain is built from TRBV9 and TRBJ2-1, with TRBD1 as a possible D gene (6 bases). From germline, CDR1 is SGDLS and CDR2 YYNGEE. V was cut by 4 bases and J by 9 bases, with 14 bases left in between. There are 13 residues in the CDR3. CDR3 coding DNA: TGTGCCAGCAGCAGGGGGACACCGACTGAGCAGTTCTTC. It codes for CASSRGTPTEQFF.

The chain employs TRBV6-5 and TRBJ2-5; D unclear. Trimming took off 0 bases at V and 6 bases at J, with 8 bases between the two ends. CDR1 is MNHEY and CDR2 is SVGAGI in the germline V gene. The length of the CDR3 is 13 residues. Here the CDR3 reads CASSYSKKQTQYF. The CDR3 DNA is TGTGCCAGCAGTTACTCGAAGAAACAGACCCAGTACTTC.

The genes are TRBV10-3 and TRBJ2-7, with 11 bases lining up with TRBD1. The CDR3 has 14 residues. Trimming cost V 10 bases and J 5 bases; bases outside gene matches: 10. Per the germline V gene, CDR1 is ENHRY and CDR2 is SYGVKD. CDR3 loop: CATQYGTGGNEQYF. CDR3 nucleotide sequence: TGTGCCACCCAATACGGGACAGGGGGAAACGAGCAGTACTTC.

In DNA form, the CDR3 reads TGTGCCAGCGACGACGGGGTGGACAGGGTAAACCTCCACTTT. This gives the protein CASDDGVDRVNLHF. J is TRBJ1-6 and V is TRBV2; TRBD1 matches 8 bases. Germline values: CDR1 SNHLY, CDR2 FYNNEI. The V segment lost 8 bases and the J segment 15 bases; nucleotides outside the gene matches: 15. The CDR3 runs 14 residues.

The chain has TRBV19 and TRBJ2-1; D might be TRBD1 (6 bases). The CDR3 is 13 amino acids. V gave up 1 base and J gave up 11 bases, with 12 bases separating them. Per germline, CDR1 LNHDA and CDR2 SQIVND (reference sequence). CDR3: CASSIGDGDKQFF. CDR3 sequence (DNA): TGTGCCAGTAGTATAGGGGATGGGGACAAGCAGTTCTTC.

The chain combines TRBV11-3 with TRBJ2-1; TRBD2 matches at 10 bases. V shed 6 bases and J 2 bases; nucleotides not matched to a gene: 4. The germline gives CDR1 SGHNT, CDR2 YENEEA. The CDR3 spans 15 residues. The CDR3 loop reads CASRASGSAYNEQFF. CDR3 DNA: TGTGCCAGCAGGGCTAGCGGGAGTGCCTACAATGAGCAGTTCTTC.

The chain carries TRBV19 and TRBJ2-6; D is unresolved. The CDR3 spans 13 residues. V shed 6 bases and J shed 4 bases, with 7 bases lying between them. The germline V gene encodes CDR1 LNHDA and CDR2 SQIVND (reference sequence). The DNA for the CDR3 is TGTGCCAGTAGGAGGTTCGGGGCCAACGTCCTGACTTTC. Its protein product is CASRRFGANVLTF.

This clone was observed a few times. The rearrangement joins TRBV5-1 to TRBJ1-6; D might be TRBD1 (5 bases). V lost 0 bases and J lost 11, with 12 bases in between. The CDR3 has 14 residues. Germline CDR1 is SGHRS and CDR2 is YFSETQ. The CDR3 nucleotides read TGCGCCAGCAGCTTGGACGGGGGTAGGACACCCCTCCACTTT. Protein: CASSLDGGRTPLHF.

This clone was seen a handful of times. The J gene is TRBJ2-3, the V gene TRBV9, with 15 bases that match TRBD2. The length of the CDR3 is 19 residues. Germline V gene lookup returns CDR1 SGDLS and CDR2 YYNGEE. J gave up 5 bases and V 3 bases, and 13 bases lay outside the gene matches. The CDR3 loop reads CASSGTSGGAYGVRDTQYF. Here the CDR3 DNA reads TGTGCCAGCAGCGGGACTAGCGGGGGGGCCTATGGTGTGAGAGATACGCAGTATTTT.

CDR3 bases: TGTGCCAGTAGTATAGATCCCGGACAGGTCTATGGCTACACCTTC. As protein: CASSIDPGQVYGYTF. The rearrangement links TRBV19 to TRBJ1-2; 7 bases map to TRBD1. The CDR3 consists of 15 residues. J lost 4 bases, V lost 0 bases, and 5 bases had no gene match. The germline V gene has CDR1 LNHDA and CDR2 SQIVND (reference sequence).

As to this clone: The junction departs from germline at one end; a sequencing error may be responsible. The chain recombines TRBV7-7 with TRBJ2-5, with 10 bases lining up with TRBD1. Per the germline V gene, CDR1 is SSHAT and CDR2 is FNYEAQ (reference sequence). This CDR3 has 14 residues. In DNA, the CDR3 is TGTGCTAGCAGCTTGGGGACAGGGGTAGAGACCCAGTACTTC. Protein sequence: CASSLGTGVETQYF.

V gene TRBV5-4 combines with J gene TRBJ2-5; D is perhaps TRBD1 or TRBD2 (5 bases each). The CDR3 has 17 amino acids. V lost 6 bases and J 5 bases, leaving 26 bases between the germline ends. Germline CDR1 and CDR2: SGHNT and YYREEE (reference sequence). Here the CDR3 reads CASTKGTQTTRGETQYF. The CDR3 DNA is TGTGCCAGCACCAAAGGGACCCAGACTACAAGAGGGGAGACCCAGTACTTC.

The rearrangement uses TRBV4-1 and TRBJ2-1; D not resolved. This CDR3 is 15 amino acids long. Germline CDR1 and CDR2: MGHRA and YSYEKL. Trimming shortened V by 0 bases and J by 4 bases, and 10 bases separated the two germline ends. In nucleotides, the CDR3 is TGCGCCAGCAGCCAAGAAAGGCTTCCATACAATGAGCAGTTCTTC. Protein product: CASSQERLPYNEQFF.

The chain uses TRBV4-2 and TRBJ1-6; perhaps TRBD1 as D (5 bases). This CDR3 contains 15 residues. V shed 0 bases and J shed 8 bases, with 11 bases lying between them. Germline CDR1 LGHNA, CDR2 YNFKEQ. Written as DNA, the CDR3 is TGTGCCAGCAGCCAAGAGGGGCAGGGTGATTCACCCCTCCACTTT. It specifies CASSQEGQGDSPLHF.